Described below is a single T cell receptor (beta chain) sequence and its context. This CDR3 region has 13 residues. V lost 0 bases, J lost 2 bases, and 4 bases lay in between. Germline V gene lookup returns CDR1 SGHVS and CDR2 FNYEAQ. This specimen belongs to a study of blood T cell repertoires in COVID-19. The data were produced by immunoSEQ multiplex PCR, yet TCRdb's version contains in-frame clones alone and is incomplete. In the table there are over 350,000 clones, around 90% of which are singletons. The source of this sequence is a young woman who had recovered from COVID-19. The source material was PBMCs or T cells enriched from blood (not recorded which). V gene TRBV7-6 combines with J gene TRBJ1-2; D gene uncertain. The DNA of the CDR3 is TGTGCCAGCAGCTTAGCCGGGAACTATGGCTACACCTTC. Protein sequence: CASSLAGNYGYTF.